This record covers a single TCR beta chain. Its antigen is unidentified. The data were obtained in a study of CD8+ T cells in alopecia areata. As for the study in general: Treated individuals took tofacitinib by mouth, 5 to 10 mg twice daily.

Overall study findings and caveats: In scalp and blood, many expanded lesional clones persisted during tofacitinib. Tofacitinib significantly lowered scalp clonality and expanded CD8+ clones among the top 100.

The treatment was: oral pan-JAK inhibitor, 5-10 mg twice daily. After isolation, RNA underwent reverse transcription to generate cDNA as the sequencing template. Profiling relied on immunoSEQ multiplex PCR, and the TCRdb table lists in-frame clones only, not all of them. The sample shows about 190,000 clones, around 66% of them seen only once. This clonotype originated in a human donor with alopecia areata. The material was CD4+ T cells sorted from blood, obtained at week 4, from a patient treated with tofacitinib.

The CDR3 DNA sequence: TGTGCCAGCAGCCAAGTGGAGGCAGGGAGAAGGCATTTT. Translating gives CASSQVEAGRRHF. V and J are TRBV4-2 and TRBJ1-5, with D maybe TRBD1 (5 bases). Germline V CDR1 and CDR2: LGHNA, YNFKEQ. The CDR3 is 13 amino acids. The V end was cut by 1 base, the J end by 15 bases, with 16 bases between.